A single T cell receptor beta chain is shown here with its context. Its antigen remains undetermined. Base qualities are missing; no much larger clone stands one base away. The cohort comprised approximately 700 healthy bone marrow donors. At the time of sampling, every cohort member was nominally healthy, though immune exposures that went unrecorded were likely present. The donor tested CMV seronegative and was one of the 352 seronegative cohort members. A peripheral blood sample was provided by each donor, and peripheral blood mononuclear cells were used for TCR beta sequencing. Genomic DNA was extracted from the blood cell samples with the Qiagen DNeasy Blood Extraction Kit. This entry is derived from a study of cytomegalovirus exposure and HLA in healthy donors (dated by TCRdb to the late 2010s). About the investigation overall: An earlier analysis of some 600 of the donors reported approximately 280 Gb of sequence data and 117 million unique TCR beta sequences obtained from about 200 million T cells. About 300 gigabases of sequencing data and 70 million to 100 million unique TCR sequences were included in an early release covering around 650 HLA-typed donors. Of the approximately 400 genotyped donors, 65% to 90% were placed in the genetic ancestry cluster associated with self-reported Caucasian donors. The study aimed to test whether signatures of past pathogen exposure could be identified by cataloging public T cell receptors. The T cell repertoires of around 730 subjects were profiled by immunosequencing and related to cytomegalovirus serostatus. A separate validation cohort of roughly 130 different subjects was used in addition to the 666-subject first cohort. The study combined high-throughput TCR immunosequencing, statistical association of individual TCRs with disease status, and machine learning to predict cytomegalovirus infection status. To study patterns of TCR occurrence, a later analysis re-analyzed previously published TCR beta repertoires from 666 donors and added high-resolution HLA genotyping. In the later analysis, no new phenotypic data were used to find candidate immune exposures; instead, reliance was placed on TCR beta sequences and their occurrence across donors. To decide whether each TCR beta V gene segment behaved as functional or pseudogenic, an earlier analysis of some 570 of the donors relied on high-throughput TCR beta sequencing. Alongside the repertoire data, information on donor age, sex, ethnicity and CMV serostatus was compiled. Genome-wide SNP genotypes for about 60% of the roughly 700 donors were used in a later genetic analysis, which treated that subset as a discovery cohort. Every repertoire in the discovery cohort had been generated on one and the same sequencing platform. Class I and class II HLA loci were covered by the typing at four-digit resolution. The number of donors typed differed by locus, with 629-630 for A, B, C, DRB1 and DQB1, around 520 for DQA1, over 600 for DPA1, and under 490 for DPB1. Because of strong linkage in the cohort, roughly five DR-DQ haplotypes were treated as single units for association and clustering. Among a few hundred genotyped donors of the cohort, an average of 235,054 unique TCR beta nucleotide sequences were sequenced per donor, 15% to 20% of them non-productive. What the authors observed across the whole study: For the cohort, immune exposure information was limited to CMV serostatus. Assigning TCR associations to individual alleles was difficult when HLA alleles, especially DR and DQ, strongly co-occurred. Some IMGT-functional V segments, including TRBV6-2 and TRBV6-3, could not be told apart with the 87-base-pair reads, so those segments were excluded. In a later analysis, HLA-associated TCR beta chains showed more clonal expansion and lower generation probabilities than non-associated chains that were equally common. In a later analysis, about 17,000 TCR beta sequences were associated with specific HLA alleles at a false discovery rate of 0.05. Some 16 rarely observed V segments, including chromosome 9 orphons, were excluded from the earlier analysis of a few hundred of the donors because counts were too low. The authors suggested that the approach could potentially be extended to other disease states and immunological phenotypes. In an earlier analysis of fewer than 700 of the donors, most TCR beta V segments appeared in productive rearrangements about 90% or about 30% of the time, broadly matching IMGT annotations. Three of the identified cytomegalovirus-associated TCR beta chains were confirmed in vitro to be specific for cytomegalovirus antigens. In this cohort, only TCR beta chains were sequenced, and detectable features were limited by the absence of alpha or paired-chain data. The study gave a list of about 160 TCR beta chains associated with cytomegalovirus. A later analysis reported that several top co-occurrence clusters appeared linked to parvovirus B19, influenza, CMV and Epstein-Barr virus. Because HLA typing was missing for some donors at each locus, association tests included only the typed subset. Most CMV-associated TCR beta chains appeared to be HLA-restricted in a later analysis, and the HLA associations seemed to be driven largely by CMV exposure. A cluster of highly shared sequence variants was judged likely to be a technical artifact of the sequencing pipeline. In a later genetic analysis, a missense DCLRE1C variant was associated with V-gene and J-gene trimming of TCR beta chains, and the association was replicated in an independent cohort. A later genetic analysis reported fewer N-insertions in productive TCRs among donors in an Asian-associated ancestry cluster than the roughly 640-donor mean. A further reported finding was that TCR beta sequences accurately predicted the HLA-A and HLA-B alleles for most subjects in the first cohort. In a later analysis, TCR association rates were found to vary across HLA loci, with the most associated TCRs seen for DRB1 alleles and the fewest for HLA-C alleles. Linkage disequilibrium might explain the correlated functional status among segregating V segments, but an unknown experimental factor could not be ruled out. Across donors, most TCR sequences were observed very rarely, whereas some public TCRs were present in many individuals. Sequencing depth was assumed to be roughly uniform across donors in the presence/absence analyses, though that assumption may not hold. The classifier was reported to diagnose cytomegalovirus status with high specificity and sensitivity in both the original and validation cohorts.

The library was produced with the immunoSEQ multiplex PCR assay. The multiplex PCR relied on a mix of 60 forward primers for TCR Vbeta segments and 13 reverse primers for TCR Jbeta segments. The CDR3 region of rearranged TCR beta genes was amplified from genomic DNA with a multiplex PCR assay. The amplified TCR beta libraries were sequenced on the Illumina HiSeq System as 87-base-pair reads. As for how the authors treated the data: Across the 666 repertoires, a later analysis counted 60 million to 90 million unique TCR beta chains, 8.5 million to 12 million of which were shared by at least two donors. Raw reads were error-corrected and collapsed into unique sequences with a nearest-neighbor algorithm that merged closely related sequences to remove PCR and sequencing errors. To assign V, D and J gene segments, CDR3 sequences were aligned to IMGT reference sequences. Each retained sequence needed at least a six-nucleotide match to both a V gene segment and a J gene segment. A rearrangement counted as productive if the CDR3 had no stop codons and remained in frame with V and J, and every other rearrangement counted as non-productive. Following IMGT convention, CDR3 was defined as the stretch from the second conserved V-encoded cysteine up to the conserved J-encoded phenylalanine. Sequences without an unambiguous match to a single V gene segment were excluded from the earlier analysis of several hundred of the donors. In an earlier analysis of approximately 590 of the donors, a V segment was called functional when productive rearrangements were above 56.7%, and segregating when the standard deviation between donors exceeded 5%. To diagnose cytomegalovirus status from the catalog of TCR beta chain sequences, a statistical classification framework was built. In a later analysis, V and J genes were assigned by comparing TCR nucleotide sequences against IMGT/GENE-DB human TR gene sequences. A later analysis assigned CDR3 sequences and most-parsimonious VDJ recombination scenarios with the TCRdist pipeline. In a later analysis, each TCR beta chain was defined by its CDR3 amino acid sequence together with its V-gene family, and reads without a unique V-gene family were excluded. A later analysis removed nearly 600 highly shared, low-generation-probability nucleotide sequences to deal with suspected cross-contamination and a sequencing artifact. In a later analysis, a clonal expansion index was calculated for each public chain from normalized within-repertoire ranks of inferred template counts. In a later analysis, generation probabilities were computed with a VDJ recombination model fitted to out-of-frame rearrangements, and the resulting probabilities were checked against IGoR. Hypergeometric tests were used in a later analysis to score TCR-TCR, TCR-HLA and TCR-CMV co-occurrence, with a repertoire-size bias correction applied to the TCR pairs. To estimate false discovery rates, a later analysis permuted the HLA or CMV assignments 20 times. In a later analysis, co-occurring TCRs were grouped using DBSCAN, with TCRdist sequence similarity added in when clustering inside HLA-allele-positive subsets. Repertoires with fewer than 30,000 or more than 120,000 public chains were left out of co-occurrence clustering, as were about 5 repertoires with anomalous nucleotide sharing. The immuneACCESS repertoire file appears here via TCRdb, limited to in-frame rearrangements. These files lack a portion of the clones; in checked studies, under half of the deficit traces to unresolved V genes, and the cause of the others is not known. V and J calls and clone size come straight from that table; D and trimming were deduced from the DNA. Counted in this sample were approximately 130,000 clones; over 75% of them appeared once. The ten largest clones take up roughly 1.2% of the sample.

The CDR1 and CDR2 encoded by the germline V gene are KGHSH and LQKENI. The CDR3 sequence holds 13 residues, the cysteine and phenylalanine included. CDR3 DNA is the only sequence kept; it has 39 bases, read in frame from the first base. V and J lose 2 bases and 2 bases, and a span of 7 bases separates them. Sequences were obtained from PBMCs. The origin of this receptor is a man aged 50 to 60 in good health and CMV-seronegative. The chain joins TRBV18 to TRBJ2-7; the D gene assignment is ambiguous. This receptor has the CDR3 CASSPLEAYEQYF. The DNA sequence is as follows: TGTGCCAGCTCACCATTAGAAGCCTACGAGCAGTACTTC.